A single sample gave rise to the 26 T cell receptor beta chains below, sequenced in a study of early T cells in non-severe SARS-CoV-2 infection. TCRdb re-analysed the 5' RACE reads in MiXCR, keeping a single row per CDR3 protein. The data contain some 81,000 distinct CDR3 sequences, more than 7.5% of them seen just once; the ten biggest clones take up about 5.3%. The sequenced material came from whole blood. The receptors originated from an adult who was a healthcare worker with PCR-confirmed SARS-CoV-2 infection or an uninfected control (not recorded which).

V gene TRBV20-1 combines with J gene TRBJ1-2; TRBD1 is a possible D gene (5 bases). There are 12 residues in the CDR3. Germline V CDR1 and CDR2: DFQATT, SNEGSKA (reference sequence). Trimming took 0 bases from V and 12 from J, leaving 14 bases between them. CDR3 protein: CSARDGAGPNTF. The CDR3, as DNA: TGCAGTGCTAGAGATGGGGCAGGCCCCAACACCTTC.

A few counts support this clonotype. The genes are TRBV6-6 and TRBJ1-1; 7 bases line up with TRBD1. Per the germline V gene, CDR1 is MNHNY and CDR2 is SVGAGI (reference sequence). This CDR3 has 13 amino acids. After removal of 5 bases from V and 4 bases from J, the junction contained 4 bases not matched to a gene. In DNA, the CDR3 is TGTGCCAGCAGTCTCAGGACAGGCACTGAAGCTTTCTTT. Protein product: CASSLRTGTEAFF.

This clonotype was found many times. This chain joins TRBV12-3 or TRBV12-4 and TRBJ1-5; D gene unclear. V was trimmed by 4 bases and J by 5 bases, leaving 9 bases between them. The CDR3 contains 13 residues. The CDR3 DNA reads TGTGCCAGCAGTTACTACACAGATCAGCCCCAGCATTTT. Translated: CASSYYTDQPQHF.

By share of the sample, this clonotype is medium-sized. The chain carries TRBV10-2 and TRBJ2-3, with no clear D. The CDR3 is 15 amino acids. CDR1 WSHSY and CDR2 SAAADI come from the germline V gene. V shed 3 bases and J shed 2 bases, with 12 bases lying between them. CDR3 sequence: CASSDMSEYTDTQYF. The CDR3, as DNA: TGCGCCAGCAGTGATATGTCAGAATACACAGATACGCAGTATTTT.

This clonotype was detected many times. The chain uses TRBV11-2 and TRBJ2-7, with 11 bases lining up with TRBD1. This CDR3 comprises 14 residues. The germline CDR1 and CDR2 sequences are SGHAT and FQNNGV. J was trimmed by 6 bases and V by 3 bases; bases with no gene match: 4. The CDR3, as DNA: TGTGCCAGCAGCTTCGGGACAGGGGGATTCGAGCAGTACTTC. Its translation: CASSFGTGGFEQYF.

This sequence joins TRBV7-2 and TRBJ1-6; 9 bases map to TRBD1. The V segment lost 5 bases and the J segment 8 bases; nucleotides outside the gene matches: 1. This CDR3 contains 13 residues. From germline, CDR1 is SGHTA and CDR2 FQGNSA. This CDR3 reads CASSRDRDSPLHF. In nucleotides, the CDR3 is TGTGCCAGCAGCCGGGACAGGGATTCACCCCTCCACTTT. The complete variable domain, with remaining parts taken from reference TRBV7-2 and TRBJ1-6, reads GAGVSQSPSNKVTEKGKDVELRCDPISGHTALYWYRQSLGQGLEFLIYFQGNSAPDKSGLPSDRFSAERTGGSVSTLTIQRTQQEDSAVYLCASSRDRDSPLHFGNGTRLTVT.

At least ten counts were recorded for this clonotype. The chain uses TRBV7-6 and TRBJ2-7, with 8 positions matching TRBD1. This CDR3 has 15 amino acids. J was trimmed by 0 bases and V by 5 bases; bases with no gene match: 6. Germline V gene data show CDR1 as SGHVS and CDR2 as FNYEAQ. CDR3 nucleotides: TGTGCCAGCAGCCCTGGGACAGGCAACTCCTACGAGCAGTACTTC. Its protein is CASSPGTGNSYEQYF. Drawing the rest from reference TRBV7-6 and TRBJ2-7, the complete variable domain is GAGVSQSPRYKVTKRGQDVALRCDPISGHVSLYWYRQALGQGPEFLTYFNYEAQQDKSGLPNDRFSAERPEGSISTLTIQRTEQRDSAMYRCASSPGTGNSYEQYFGPGTRLTVT.

At least ten counts were recorded for this clonotype. This chain connects TRBV15 to TRBJ2-5, with D tentatively TRBD1 (5 bases). This CDR3 has 13 amino acids. Looked up from germline, CDR1 is LNHNV and CDR2 is YYDKDF (reference sequence). The ends were cut back, 5 bases at V and 5 bases at J, with 12 bases in the middle. The CDR3, as DNA: TGTGCCACCAGCCGCAGGGATTCGGAGACCCAGTACTTC. It yields the protein CATSRRDSETQYF.

This clonotype appeared many times. The chain is built from TRBV6-2 or TRBV6-3 and TRBJ2-7; D ambiguous. V lost 5 bases and J lost 9, with 11 bases in between. The CDR3 loop spans 11 amino acids. The germline CDR1 and CDR2 sequences are MNHEY and SVGEGT. The CDR3 coding sequence is TGTGCCAGCAGTCCCGCACGTTTGCAGTACTTC. Translation gives CASSPARLQYF.

This chain links TRBV12-3 or TRBV12-4 with TRBJ1-2; 8 bases agree with TRBD1. This CDR3 spans 14 amino acids. The V segment lost 5 bases and the J segment 4 bases; nucleotides outside the gene matches: 6. The CDR3 DNA sequence: TGTGCCAGCAGTCAGGGGACAGGCATCTATGGCTACACCTTC. Translated: CASSQGTGIYGYTF.

The rearrangement links TRBV20-1 to TRBJ2-7, with 9 positions matching TRBD1. The germline gives CDR1 DFQATT, CDR2 SNEGSKA (reference sequence). This CDR3 spans 11 amino acids. In DNA form, the CDR3 reads TGCCGCCCGGGACAGGGCCCCGAGCAGTACTTC. This encodes CRPGQGPEQYF.

This clonotype was seen many times. The chain carries TRBV12-3 or TRBV12-4 and TRBJ1-5, with D possibly being TRBD1 (5 bases). The germline V and J ends were trimmed by 4 bases and 2 bases, with 6 bases remaining between them. CDR3 size: 13 residues. The CDR3 sequence: CASSWGGNQPQHF. The CDR3 nucleotides read TGTGCCAGCAGTTGGGGGGGCAATCAGCCCCAGCATTTT.

This clonotype was picked up many times. The chain couples TRBV3-1 to TRBJ2-5; maybe TRBD1 (6 bases). Germline V gene lookup returns CDR1 LGHDT and CDR2 YNNKEL (reference sequence). Trimming left V 2 bases short and J 5 bases short, with 21 bases between. The CDR3 extends over 17 amino acids. In nucleotides, the CDR3 is TGTGCCAGCAGCCAACAAATGACGGACAGCGGAGCTGAGACCCAGTACTTC. Amino acids: CASSQQMTDSGAETQYF.

This chain uses TRBV30 with TRBJ1-1, with D perhaps TRBD1 (6 bases). Trimming took off 6 bases at V and 7 bases at J, with 15 bases between the two ends. Germline V gives CDR1 GTSNPN, CDR2 SVGIG (reference sequence). The CDR3 runs to 12 residues. CDR3 sequence (DNA): TGTGCCTGCAAAGCAGGACAGTTTGAAGCTTTCTTT. The encoded protein is CACKAGQFEAFF.

The chain employs TRBV5-1 and TRBJ1-1, with unresolved D. The CDR3 spans 15 residues. The ends were cut back, 3 bases at V and 1 base at J, with 13 bases in the middle. The V gene's germline CDR1 is SGHRS and CDR2 YFSETQ. Here the CDR3 DNA reads TGCGCCAGCAGCTCAGCACCGGACTCGAACACTGAAGCTTTCTTT. Its translation: CASSSAPDSNTEAFF.

This clonotype was counted a few times. The rearrangement uses TRBV6-4 and TRBJ1-2, with 9 bases aligning to TRBD1. CDR3 size: 14 residues. V dropped 5 bases and J dropped 6; count of bases not matched to a gene: 7. Looked up from germline, CDR1 is MRHNA and CDR2 is SNTAGT. CDR3 loop: CASSPGQGVNGYTF. CDR3 bases: TGTGCCAGCAGTCCGGGACAGGGAGTAAATGGCTACACCTTC.

A word on this clonotype: A read error is possible here, since a much larger clone lies one base away. The chain is built from TRBV24-1 and TRBJ2-1; 11 positions match TRBD2. Germline assignment: CDR1 KGHDR and CDR2 SFDVKD. The CDR3 loop spans 16 amino acids. The junction had 4 bases not matched to a gene; V was cut back by 0 bases and J by 7 bases. The CDR3 sequence: CATSDLIPSGRNEQFF. CDR3 nucleotides: TGTGCCACCAGTGATTTGATCCCTAGCGGGAGGAATGAGCAGTTCTTC.

This clonotype was seen only a few times. The gene calls are TRBV20-1 and TRBJ2-7; D unclear. The germline V gene has CDR1 DFQATT and CDR2 SNEGSKA (reference sequence). V was shortened by 7 bases and J by 3 bases, with 13 bases between the two germline ends. The length of the CDR3 is 12 residues. As DNA, the CDR3 is TGCAGTGGATCCTCGCTCCTCTACGAGCAGTACTTC. Translated, it gives CSGSSLLYEQYF.

This clonotype was recorded a few times. The chain links TRBV25-1 to TRBJ2-3; tentatively, D is TRBD1 (6 bases). V gave up 4 bases and J gave up 6 bases, with 8 bases separating them. Germline values: CDR1 MGHDK, CDR2 SYGVNS. The CDR3 runs to 12 residues. The chain's CDR3 is CASSARGDTQYF. The CDR3 DNA follows: TGTGCCAGCAGTGCTAGGGGGGATACGCAGTATTTT.

The sample holds a few counts of this clonotype. The chain carries TRBV6-1 and TRBJ1-2, with D tentatively TRBD1 (5 bases). V lost 5 bases to trimming and J lost 4 bases, with 11 bases between them. Germline CDR1 and CDR2: MNHNS and SASEGT. The CDR3 totals 13 residues. Here the CDR3 DNA reads TGTGCCAGCAGTCCCGACAGTAGCTATGGCTACACCTTC. Translated, it gives CASSPDSSYGYTF.

This clonotype was seen more than once but under ten times. The CDR3 nucleotides read TGTGCCAGCAGCCTAACAGCGGGAGAATACGAGCAGTACTTC. It is translated as CASSLTAGEYEQYF. This sequence joins TRBV3-1 and TRBJ2-7; TRBD2 aligns across 8 bases. The CDR3 spans 14 residues. Looked up from germline, CDR1 is LGHDT and CDR2 is YNNKEL (reference sequence). V shed 4 bases and J 4 bases; nucleotides not matched to a gene: 6.

This clonotype showed up just a few times. J is TRBJ1-1 and V is TRBV27; no definite D call. This CDR3 is built from 11 residues. Germline CDR1 is MNHEY and CDR2 is SMNVEV (reference sequence). Deletions cut 3 bases from V and 4 bases from J, with 3 bases between. The CDR3 sequence: CASSFGTEAFF. The CDR3 coding sequence is TGTGCCAGCAGTTTCGGCACTGAAGCTTTCTTT.

This clonotype was recorded many times. The chain combines TRBV7-8 with TRBJ2-6, with D hard to call. V lost 5 bases and J lost 0, with 11 bases in between. This CDR3 is 16 amino acids long. Germline-derived CDR1 and CDR2 are SGHVS and FQNEAQ. Here the CDR3 DNA reads TGTGCCAGCAGCCCCCTGCAGAACTCTGGGGCCAACGTCCTGACTTTC. Translating it yields CASSPLQNSGANVLTF. Drawing the rest from reference TRBV7-8 and TRBJ2-6, the complete variable domain is GAGVSQSPRYKVAKRGQDVALRCDPISGHVSLFWYQQALGQGPEFLTYFQNEAQLDKSGLPSDRFFAERPEGSVSTLKIQRTQQEDSAVYLCASSPLQNSGANVLTFGAGSRLTVL.

This clonotype occurred a few times. The rearrangement links TRBV6-5 to TRBJ2-2; 7 bases match TRBD1. Germline V gene lookup returns CDR1 MNHEY and CDR2 SVGAGI. With V trimmed by 4 bases and J by 4 bases, 6 bases remained unmatched. The CDR3 extends over 15 amino acids. This CDR3 reads CASSSTGVITGELFF. The CDR3 DNA reads as TGTGCCAGCAGTTCCACAGGGGTTATCACCGGGGAGCTGTTTTTT.

This clonotype was observed many times. The chain employs TRBV30 and TRBJ2-7; D tentatively fits TRBD1 or TRBD2 (5 bases each). Germline CDR1 is GTSNPN and CDR2 is SVGIG (reference sequence). This CDR3 is built from 14 residues. The V gene lost 2 bases and the J gene lost 3 bases, with 14 bases spanning the gap. The CDR3 nucleotides are TGTGCCTGGAGTAAGTATGGGACCTTCTACGAGCAGTACTTC. It is translated as CAWSKYGTFYEQYF.

This clonotype has just a few counts. The V call is TRBV7-9, the J call TRBJ2-7; D perhaps matches TRBD1 (6 bases). Trimming took 5 bases from V and 3 from J, leaving 11 bases between them. This CDR3 is built from 13 residues. CDR1 is SEHNR, CDR2 FQNEAQ, per germline (reference sequence). The CDR3 is CASSPDSFYEQYF. The CDR3 bases are TGTGCCAGCAGCCCGGACAGTTTCTACGAGCAGTACTTC.